The T cell receptor (beta chain) described here comes from a study of shared clonotypes between healthy human individuals. Regarding the study as a whole: Generally, naive subsets (rather than memory subsets) showed larger estimated richness. Inspection by rarefaction showed sorted-subset sequencing to be incomplete despite large depth.

This clone was counted a few times. What it binds is unknown. The CDR3 sequence is 20 residues long. The V gene's germline CDR1 is LNHNV and CDR2 YYDKDF (reference sequence). Trimming stripped 4 bases from V and 1 base from J, with 27 bases between. Sequencing was performed with immunoSEQ multiplex PCR; in TCRdb, only in-frame clones are kept and a portion is missing. The sample has nearly 1 million clones; more than 75% are singletons. Sequenced material: memory CD4+ T cells sorted from blood. Subset reported: CD45RA-negative fraction. This clonotype was sampled from a man between 18 and 35 years old in good health. The chain joins TRBV15 to TRBJ2-3; D is possibly TRBD1 (6 bases). CDR3 nucleotides: TGTGCCACCAGCAAAGAGCCAGGGGCTACCGCCTCCATTCGCACAGATACGCAGTATTTT. Its translation: CATSKEPGATASIRTDTQYF.